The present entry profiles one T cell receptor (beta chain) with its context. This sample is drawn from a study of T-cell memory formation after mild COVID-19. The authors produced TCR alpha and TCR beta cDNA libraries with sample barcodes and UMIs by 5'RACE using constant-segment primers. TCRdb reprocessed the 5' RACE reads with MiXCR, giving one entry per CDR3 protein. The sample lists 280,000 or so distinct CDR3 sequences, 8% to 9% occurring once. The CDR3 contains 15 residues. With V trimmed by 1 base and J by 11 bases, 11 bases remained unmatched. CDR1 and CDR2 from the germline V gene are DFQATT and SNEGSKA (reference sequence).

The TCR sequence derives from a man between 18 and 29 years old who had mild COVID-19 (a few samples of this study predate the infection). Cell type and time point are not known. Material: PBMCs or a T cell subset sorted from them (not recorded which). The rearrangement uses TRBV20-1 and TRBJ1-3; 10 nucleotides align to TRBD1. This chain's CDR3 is CSARVPTGGKGPIYF. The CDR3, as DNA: TGCAGTGCTAGAGTGCCGACAGGGGGCAAAGGGCCCATATATTTT.